The text below deals with one TCR beta chain. The sample comes from a study of response to subunit inactivated influenza vaccine. The CDR3 is 14 amino acids. From germline, CDR1 is DFQATT and CDR2 SNEGSKA (reference sequence). Trimming cost V 4 bases and J 6 bases, with 16 bases left between them. One entry per CDR3 protein, called by TCRdb with MiXCR from the RT-PCR reads. The sample consists of about 540,000 distinct CDR3 sequences, roughly a quarter of them appearing once. In addition, the sample was reused for a study of T cells expressing NK-cell markers. In that study: The authors made TCR beta cDNA libraries by 5'RACE template switching. This switching added a universal primer site and UMIs. Sequenced donors, eight in total, included seven who were HCMV-seropositive and one who was seronegative.

The receptor comes from a man aged 45 to 65 who received an inactivated influenza vaccine. The rearrangement uses TRBV20-1 and TRBJ1-5; no firm D call. Specimen: CD4+ T cells sorted from PBMCs, collected 11 to 12 days after vaccination. CDR3 sequence reads: CSAKTSGSGQPQHF. DNA of the CDR3: TGCAGTGCTAAGACCTCCGGGTCCGGTCAGCCCCAGCATTTT.